The rows below give T cell receptor beta chains drawn from one sample of a study of cytomegalovirus exposure and HLA in healthy donors. Clones were read by immunoSEQ multiplex PCR, and TCRdb kept only the in-frame ones, dropping some. The table records more than 90,000 clones, 75% to 85% of them present only once. Sequenced: PBMCs. The receptors stem from a woman aged 18 to 35 in good health and CMV-seropositive. CDR3s leave out the opening cysteine and the closing phenylalanine or tryptophan. Each record gives: V gene, CDR3 length, CDR3 protein.

TRBV7-2	15	ASSLDIRLFLEDEQY
TRBV12-5	12	ASGRFGYQETQY
TRBV5-1	11	ASSWRLAEEQF
TRBV28	11	ASSFRENTEAF
TRBV7-3	13	ASSVMVVAYNEQF
TRBV7-9	13	ASSGPRGIGNEQF
TRBV13	13	ASSPGQEAKNEQF
TRBV5-1	13	ASSWGTSIHNEQF
TRBV10-1	12	ASSEGLMGDEQF
TRBV5-5	17	ASSSPNGMAGRSTDTQY
TRBV5-4	12	ASSLATGGRGAF
TRBV5-1	13	ASSFGLAGDNEQF
TRBV6-6	12	ASSPNRGSYEQY
TRBV19	15	ASSIGRTGARGNTIY
TRBV7-9	10	ASTLTGDGYT
TRBV30	12	AWSVPRRNEKLF
TRBV7-9	12	ASSLDGAYEKLF
TRBV27	12	ASSFGQGNTEAF
TRBV6-1	13	ASSDARSANTEAF
TRBV6-6	11	ASLRGSNQPQH
TRBV15	14	ATSSPRGNGANVLT
TRBV18	13	ASSLGPNSNQPQH
TRBV7-2	14	ASSLWSGGSSTEAF
TRBV5-1	12	ASSSSVNYNEQF
TRBV6-7	10	ASSWRAAEQY
TRBV7-8	15	ASSLLRASGSTGELF
TRBV10-3	14	AISESTGGRDTEAF
TRBV30	11	AWSLGLAGVQY
TRBV5-6	13	ASSFTGDLVYEQY
TRBV5-1	13	ASSLEVQPNTEAF
TRBV2	13	ASSSDSSAAGEAF
TRBV30	14	ACLPGQVSVEDTQY
TRBV11-3	12	ASSTETGDTEAF
TRBV28	12	ASTAGGKDNEQF
TRBV19	14	ASSTRGTGVSYEQY
TRBV27	12	ASSLRDTYQPQH
TRBV6-4	11	ASSEGRNTEAF
TRBV5-6	11	ASSWGGLGGYT
TRBV30	13	AHTEGGASTDTQY
TRBV7-9	10	ASSLDSDTQY
TRBV2	19	ASSFARGGFENSLSYNEQF
TRBV25-1	13	ASSEFGQGRYEQY
TRBV10-3	10	AISRGSYEQY
TRBV28	12	ASSRDRGLAEAF
TRBV7-6	15	ASSLTDGGLLNTEAF
TRBV6-1	13	ASSPWDIVNTEAF
TRBV28	11	ATTGTGIDEQF
TRBV23-1	12	ASRRVTRDLQAF
TRBV9	13	ASSLYSGSGNTIY
TRBV28	10	ASSGQGRPGY
TRBV11-2	12	ASSLVGRQNGYT
TRBV2	11	ASSSISADTQY
TRBV2	12	ASSGGERYTEAF
TRBV30	11	AWSASGTHGYT
TRBV5-1	13	ASSPGQGSGNTIY